This TCR beta chain was obtained from a study of shared T cell receptors in the human thymus. This clone was seen once. The germline V gene has CDR1 SGHRS and CDR2 YFSETQ. J gave up 5 bases and V 2 bases, and 4 bases lay outside the gene matches. The CDR3 covers 14 residues. TCRdb keeps only in-frame clones here, not all; method: immunoSEQ multiplex PCR. There are about 660,000 clones in the sample; roughly 90% occur only once, and around 0.01% lies in the top ten. This sample was also put to use in a study of human thymus T cells. From that study: It was healthy Finnish infants having corrective surgery for congenital heart defects who were the donors. Corrective heart surgery yielded resections, and these provided the thymus tissue. Related research reported highly overlapping thymic repertoires among unrelated individuals.

The chain uses TRBV5-1 and TRBJ2-3; 8 nucleotides line up with TRBD1. Source material: thymocytes. This TCR derives from a boy under two years old with a congenital heart defect. For the CDR3, the DNA is TGCGCCAGCAGCTTACAGACAGGGGAAGATACGCAGTATTTT. This gives the protein CASSLQTGEDTQYF. The full variable domain, in which reference TRBV5-1 and TRBJ2-3 provide the parts outside the CDR3, is KAGVTQTPRYLIKTRGQQVTLSCSPISGHRSVSWYQQTPGQGLQFLFEYFSETQRNKGNFPGRFSGRQFSNSRSEMNVSTLELGDSALYLCASSLQTGEDTQYFGPGTRLTVL.